These 16 T cell receptor beta chains were sequenced from one sample in a study of CD8 T cells in ankylosing spondylitis (dated by TCRdb to 2016 to 2017). Library preparation employed 5' RACE. The sequencer listed for this sample is Illumina HiSeq 2500. TCRdb reprocessing: public reads trimmed at Q25 with fastp, clones called with MiXCR, in-frame beta chains kept. For every CDR3 protein sequence, its rows merge into one entry that carries the most common genes and DNA. The sample has about 160,000 distinct CDR3 sequences on record, approximately 20% of them singletons. About 8.2% of the sample is taken by the ten largest. Sequencing was done on a sample of blood, either unsorted or a sorted T cell fraction (not recorded which). Receptors originate from a male donor with ankylosing spondylitis or in good health (not recorded which).

This clonotype was detected only a few times. J is TRBJ2-3 and V is TRBV12-3 or TRBV12-4; D not certain. The CDR3 consists of 14 residues. V lost 4 bases to trimming and J lost 2 bases, with 10 bases between them. CDR3 loop: CASSWYDHTDTQYF. In nucleotides, the CDR3 is TGTGCCAGCAGTTGGTACGACCACACAGATACGCAGTATTTT.

This clonotype showed up just a few times. The rearrangement joins TRBV4-1 to TRBJ2-7; D possibly corresponds to TRBD2 (5 bases). CDR1 MGHRA and CDR2 YSYEKL come from the germline V gene. CDR3 length equals 15 residues. V was clipped by 0 bases and J by 7 bases, with 16 bases between them. CDR3 amino acids: CASSQDGSSRLEQYF. The CDR3 nucleotides read TGCGCCAGCAGCCAAGATGGGTCTAGCAGACTTGAGCAGTACTTC.

The chain recombines TRBV19 with TRBJ2-6; D could derive from TRBD1 or TRBD2 (5 bases each). CDR1 and CDR2 (germline): LNHDA, SQIVND (reference sequence). The V gene lost 11 bases and the J gene lost 0 bases, with 17 bases spanning the gap. The CDR3 totals 16 residues. CDR3 amino acids: CAWSMGTSSGANVLTF. CDR3 bases: TGTGCCTGGAGTATGGGGACGAGCTCTGGGGCCAACGTCCTGACTTTC. Variable domain in full (rest from reference TRBV19 and TRBJ2-6): DGGITQSPKYLFRKEGQNVTLSCEQNLNHDAMYWYRQDPGQGLRLIYYSQIVNDFQKGDIAEGYSVSREKKESFPLTVTSAQKNPTAFYLCAWSMGTSSGANVLTFGAGSRLTVL.

This clonotype came up a few times. This chain uses TRBV7-2 with TRBJ1-1, with D perhaps matching TRBD1 (5 bases). V gave up 7 bases and J gave up 1 base, with 13 bases separating them. Germline CDR1 reads SGHTA; CDR2 reads FQGNSA. The CDR3 totals 14 residues. The CDR3 is CASKAGRGNTEAFF. The CDR3 region has the DNA TGTGCCAGCAAAGCTGGGAGGGGGAACACTGAAGCTTTCTTT.

This clonotype turned up a few times. The V call is TRBV20-1, the J call TRBJ1-5; TRBD1 agrees at 9 bases. Germline loops: CDR1 DFQATT, CDR2 SNEGSKA (reference sequence). V was pared by 2 bases and J by 6 bases, with 8 bases of the junction left unmatched. The CDR3 is 15 amino acids. CDR3 DNA sequence: TGCAGTGCTAGACCCGGGACAGGGCTCGGTCAGCCCCAGCATTTT. The encoded protein is CSARPGTGLGQPQHF.

The V gene is TRBV6-5, the J gene TRBJ1-1; D is perhaps TRBD1 (5 bases). Germline assignment: CDR1 MNHEY and CDR2 SVGAGI. The CDR3 sequence is 16 residues long. The V end lost 0 bases, the J end lost 0 bases, and 11 bases lay between the germline ends. CDR3 coding DNA: TGTGCCAGCAGTTACTCGAAGGGGCAAATGAACACTGAAGCTTTCTTT. Translated: CASSYSKGQMNTEAFF.

Many counts were recorded for this clonotype. V is TRBV5-1 and J is TRBJ2-1; 8 bases map to TRBD2. After removal of 0 bases from V and 8 bases from J, the junction contained 19 bases not matched to a gene. The CDR3 is made up of 19 amino acids. The germline CDR1 and CDR2 sequences are SGHRS and YFSETQ. CDR3 in DNA: TGCGCCAGCAGCTTGGGTGGCTATGCTGTCGCGGGAGGTCTAGATGAGCAGTTCTTC. It translates to CASSLGGYAVAGGLDEQFF.

This clonotype was recorded at least ten times. The CDR3 nucleotides are TGTGCCAGCAGCTTACCCGGGGCAGAAGAGCAGTTCTTC. Amino acid sequence: CASSLPGAEEQFF. This chain connects TRBV5-6 to TRBJ2-1; D might be TRBD1 or TRBD2, each matching 5 bases. The V end was cut by 2 bases, the J end by 10 bases, with 13 bases between. The CDR3 consists of 13 residues. Germline CDR1 is SGHDT and CDR2 is YYEEEE.

There are a few counts of this clonotype. In DNA form, the CDR3 reads TGTGCCAGCAGCAAAACGACAGGCATCAATCAGCCCCAGCATTTT. Protein: CASSKTTGINQPQHF. The chain couples TRBV7-2 to TRBJ1-5; perhaps TRBD1 as D (6 bases). There are 15 residues in the CDR3. CDR1 is SGHTA and CDR2 is FQGNSA in the germline V gene. The germline V and J ends were trimmed by 5 bases and 3 bases, with 14 bases remaining between them.

V usage is TRBV12-3 or TRBV12-4 and J usage is TRBJ2-2, with D perhaps TRBD1 or TRBD2 (6 bases each). The V gene lost 5 bases and the J gene lost 1 base, with 17 bases spanning the gap. CDR3 length equals 17 residues. The DNA of the CDR3 is TGTGCCAGCAGTCACCCGGGGGCCAGCAAGAACACCGGGGAGCTGTTTTTT. Residues: CASSHPGASKNTGELFF.

This chain links TRBV4-1 with TRBJ1-1, with TRBD1 identical over 11 bases. The CDR3 loop spans 16 amino acids. Germline assignment: CDR1 MGHRA and CDR2 YSYEKL. With V trimmed by 4 bases and J by 6 bases, 10 bases remained unmatched. The CDR3 DNA reads as TGCGCCAGCAGCCGGCTTAGGACAGGGGGCTTGCCTGAAGCTTTCTTT. Residues: CASSRLRTGGLPEAFF.

V usage is TRBV28 and J usage is TRBJ2-2, with D possibly matching TRBD1 (5 bases). CDR3 length equals 14 residues. V shed 6 bases and J shed 2 bases, with 10 bases lying between them. Germline CDR1 is MDHEN and CDR2 is SYDVKM. CDR3 DNA sequence: TGTGCCAGCAGGTCAGGGCAAAACACCGGGGAGCTGTTTTTT. Protein: CASRSGQNTGELFF. The entire variable domain, with the rest obtained from reference TRBV28 and TRBJ2-2, is as follows: DVKVTQSSRYLVKRTGEKVFLECVQDMDHENMFWYRQDPGLGLRLIYFSYDVKMKEKGDIPEGYSVSREKKERFSLILESASTNQTSMYLCASRSGQNTGELFFGEGSRLTVL.

CDR3 sequence reads: CASSPSSGRVLNEQYF. The CDR3 DNA reads as TGTGCCAGCTCACCGTCGAGTGGGAGGGTTCTGAACGAGCAGTACTTC. This chain uses TRBV18 with TRBJ2-7; TRBD2 matches 7 bases. V was pared by 3 bases and J by 5 bases, with 13 bases of the junction left unmatched. The CDR3 is 16 residues long. From germline, CDR1 is KGHSH and CDR2 LQKENI.

The chain is built from TRBV12-3 or TRBV12-4 and TRBJ2-1; D uncertain. V lost 2 bases and J 3 bases, leaving 8 bases between the germline ends. This CDR3 region has 14 residues. CDR3: CASSLRSVYNEQFF. The CDR3 coding sequence is TGTGCCAGCAGTTTACGGTCAGTCTACAATGAGCAGTTCTTC.

At least ten counts were recorded for this clonotype. V and J are TRBV20-1 and TRBJ2-1, with D possibly matching TRBD2 (6 bases). The CDR3 contains 15 residues. The germline gives CDR1 DFQATT, CDR2 SNEGSKA (reference sequence). V was trimmed by 0 bases and J by 8 bases, leaving 17 bases between them. In DNA, the CDR3 is TGCAGTGCTAGAGATCGGAGGGATCCCGGAGATGAGCAGTTCTTC. Protein: CSARDRRDPGDEQFF.

The V gene is TRBV5-5, the J gene TRBJ2-5; D unresolved. Germline V gives CDR1 SGHKS, CDR2 YYEKEE (reference sequence). V lost 0 bases to trimming and J lost 1 base, with 7 bases between them. The CDR3 is 14 residues long. The CDR3 is CASSLVGVQETQYF. In DNA, the CDR3 is TGTGCCAGCAGCTTGGTCGGTGTCCAAGAGACCCAGTACTTC.